The 9 T cell receptor beta chains below were found in one sample sequenced in a study of cytomegalovirus exposure and HLA in healthy donors. PCR was performed using 60 Vbeta and 13 Jbeta primers. Sequencing used immunoSEQ multiplex PCR; TCRdb keeps in-frame clones, though not all of them. The sample consists of a few hundred thousand clones, over 75% of them appearing once. The sample comprised PBMCs. The origin of the receptors is a young man in good health and CMV-seronegative.

The chain is built from TRBV13 and TRBJ1-6, with 9 bases matching TRBD1. V lost 9 bases to trimming and J lost 9 bases; unmatched junction nucleotides: 6. The CDR3 length is 13 residues. From germline, CDR1 is PRHDT and CDR2 FYEKMQ (reference sequence). For the CDR3, the DNA is TGTGCCAGTCGACAGGGGGTAACTTCACCCCTCCACTTT. Residues: CASRQGVTSPLHF.

The rearrangement uses TRBV21-1 and TRBJ2-7; the DNA was not compared with TRBD2, the D call given in the table. TRBV21-1 is annotated as a pseudogene. This CDR3 contains 15 residues. DNA of the CDR3: TGTGCCAGCAGCCTAGCGGGAGGAACGGGCTACGAGCAGTACTTC. This codes for CASSLAGGTGYEQYF.

This chain connects TRBV11-2 to TRBJ2-7; unclear D gene. Germline CDR1 SGHAT, CDR2 FQNNGV. The V and J ends lost 0 bases and 6 bases respectively, with 6 bases between them. This CDR3 region has 12 residues. The CDR3, as DNA: TGTGCCAGCAGCTTAGAATTATCCGAGCAGTACTTC. Protein product: CASSLELSEQYF.

V and J are TRBV9 and TRBJ2-1; D is perhaps TRBD2 (7 bases). This CDR3 is built from 15 residues. Germline lookup yields CDR1 SGDLS and CDR2 YYNGEE. Trimming cost V 6 bases and J 8 bases, with 21 bases left between them. As DNA, the CDR3 is TGTGCCAGCAACCCCTCCGGGGGGCCCGGTGATGAGCAGTTCTTC. It specifies CASNPSGGPGDEQFF.

This clone has a single count. The rearrangement joins TRBV15 to TRBJ1-5; no clear D. In germline, CDR1 is LNHNV, CDR2 YYDKDF (reference sequence). This CDR3 has 14 amino acids. With 2 bases removed from V and 5 bases from J, the gap between germline ends came to 10 bases. The CDR3 coding sequence is TGTGCCACCAGCAGATCCGGGGTGGATCAGCCCCAGCATTTT. Protein: CATSRSGVDQPQHF.

The rearrangement joins TRBV5-1 to TRBJ1-4; 7 bases agree with TRBD1. The CDR3 loop spans 14 amino acids. V lost 2 bases and J lost 5; bases outside the gene matches: 3. CDR1 SGHRS and CDR2 YFSETQ come from the germline V gene. CDR3 coding DNA: TGCGCCAGCAGCTTTTCAGGGGGAAATGAAAAACTGTTTTTT. Protein: CASSFSGGNEKLFF.

This chain joins TRBV7-9 and TRBJ2-7, with TRBD1 identical over 12 bases. V lost 0 bases to trimming and J lost 6 bases; unmatched junction nucleotides: 9. The CDR3 is made up of 17 amino acids. CDR1 SEHNR and CDR2 FQNEAQ come from the germline V gene (reference sequence). CDR3 loop: CASSLAPGQGARSEQYF. The DNA of the CDR3 is TGTGCCAGCAGCTTAGCTCCGGGACAGGGGGCGCGTAGCGAGCAGTACTTC.

The chain links TRBV7-3 to TRBJ2-5; TRBD1 matches at 11 bases. Unmatched junction bases numbered 3, after V lost 1 base and J lost 5 bases. CDR1 and CDR2 from the germline V gene are SGHTA and FQGTGA. The CDR3 consists of 15 residues. The CDR3 DNA is TGTGCCAGCAGCTTAATAGGGGACAGGGGGGAGACCCAGTACTTC. It encodes CASSLIGDRGETQYF.

J is TRBJ1-1 and V is TRBV30; D uncertain. Germline V gene data show CDR1 as GTSNPN and CDR2 as SVGIG (reference sequence). The CDR3 covers 15 residues. Trimming removed 1 base at V and 0 bases at J, with 12 bases between. This chain's CDR3 is CAWSEITGLNTEAFF. CDR3 nucleotide sequence: TGTGCCTGGAGTGAAATAACCGGGTTGAACACTGAAGCTTTCTTT. Using reference TRBV30 and TRBJ1-1 for the parts outside the CDR3, the full variable domain is SQTIHQWPATLVQPVGSPLSLECTVEGTSNPNLYWYRQAAGRGLQLLFYSVGIGQISSEVPQNLSASRPQDRQFILSSKKLLLSDSGFYLCAWSEITGLNTEAFFGQGTRLTVV.